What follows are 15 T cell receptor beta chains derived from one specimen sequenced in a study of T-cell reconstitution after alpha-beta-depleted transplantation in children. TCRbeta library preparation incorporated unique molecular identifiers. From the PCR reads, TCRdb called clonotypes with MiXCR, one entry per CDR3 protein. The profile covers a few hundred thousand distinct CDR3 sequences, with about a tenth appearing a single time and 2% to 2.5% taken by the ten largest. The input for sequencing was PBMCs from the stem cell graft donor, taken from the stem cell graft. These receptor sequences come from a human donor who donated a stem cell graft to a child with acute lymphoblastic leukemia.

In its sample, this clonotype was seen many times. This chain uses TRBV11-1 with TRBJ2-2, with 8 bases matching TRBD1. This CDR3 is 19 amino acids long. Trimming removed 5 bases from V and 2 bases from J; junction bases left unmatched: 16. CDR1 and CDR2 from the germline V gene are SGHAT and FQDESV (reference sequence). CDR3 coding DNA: TGTGCCAGCAGCCTATCGCCGGGACAGGCTGGGGCTAACACCGGGGAGCTGTTTTTT. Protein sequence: CASSLSPGQAGANTGELFF.

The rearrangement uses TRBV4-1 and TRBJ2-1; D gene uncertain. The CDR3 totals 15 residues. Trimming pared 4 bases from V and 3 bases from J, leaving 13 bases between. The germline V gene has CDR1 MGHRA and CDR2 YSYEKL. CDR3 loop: CASSPSGLHYNEQFF. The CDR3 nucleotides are TGCGCCAGCAGCCCGTCGGGTCTACACTACAATGAGCAGTTCTTC.

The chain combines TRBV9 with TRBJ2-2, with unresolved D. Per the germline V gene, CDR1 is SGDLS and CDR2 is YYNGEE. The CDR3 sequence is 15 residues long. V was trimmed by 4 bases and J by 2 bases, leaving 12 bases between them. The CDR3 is CASSTHAGNTGELFF. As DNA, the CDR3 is TGTGCCAGCAGCACCCACGCCGGCAACACCGGGGAGCTGTTTTTT.

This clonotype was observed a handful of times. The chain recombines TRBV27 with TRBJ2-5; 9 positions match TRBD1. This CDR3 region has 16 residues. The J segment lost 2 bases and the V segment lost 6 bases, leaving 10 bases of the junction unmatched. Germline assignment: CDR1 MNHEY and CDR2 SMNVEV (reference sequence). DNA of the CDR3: TGTGCCAGCAGAGGGTGGGACAGGGTCTATCAAGAGACCCAGTACTTC. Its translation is CASRGWDRVYQETQYF.

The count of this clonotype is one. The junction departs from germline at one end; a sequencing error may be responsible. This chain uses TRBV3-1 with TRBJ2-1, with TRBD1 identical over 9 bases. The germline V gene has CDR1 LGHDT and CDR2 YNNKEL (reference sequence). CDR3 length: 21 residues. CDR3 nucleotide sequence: TGTGCCAGCAGCCAAGATTTTGTAGACAGGGGGTCGTATAGCTCCTACAATGAGCGGTTCTTC. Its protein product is CASSQDFVDRGSYSSYNERFF.

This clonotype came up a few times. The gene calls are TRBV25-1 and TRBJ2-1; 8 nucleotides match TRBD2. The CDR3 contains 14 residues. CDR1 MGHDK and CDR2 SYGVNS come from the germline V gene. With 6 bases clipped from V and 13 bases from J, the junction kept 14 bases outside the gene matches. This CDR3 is CASRPPGTRFPQFF. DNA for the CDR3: TGTGCCAGCAGGCCACCCGGGACTAGGTTCCCCCAGTTCTTC.

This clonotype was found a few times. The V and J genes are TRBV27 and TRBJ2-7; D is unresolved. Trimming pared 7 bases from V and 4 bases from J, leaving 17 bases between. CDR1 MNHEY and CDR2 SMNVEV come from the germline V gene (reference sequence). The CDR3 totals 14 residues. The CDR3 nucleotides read TGTGCCAGCAACCGTCCCAAGTGGAATTACGAGCAGTACTTC. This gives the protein CASNRPKWNYEQYF.

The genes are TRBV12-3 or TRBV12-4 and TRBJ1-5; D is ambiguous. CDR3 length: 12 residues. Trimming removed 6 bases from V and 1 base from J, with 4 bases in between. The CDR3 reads CASRDSNQPQHF. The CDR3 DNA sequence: TGTGCCAGCAGAGACAGCAATCAGCCCCAGCATTTT.

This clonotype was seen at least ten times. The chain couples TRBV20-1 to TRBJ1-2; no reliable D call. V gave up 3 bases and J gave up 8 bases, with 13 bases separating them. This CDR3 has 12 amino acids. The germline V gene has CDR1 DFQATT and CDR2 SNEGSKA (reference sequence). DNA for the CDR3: TGCAGTGCTAGGGACTTTCCGAGGGGCTACACCTTC. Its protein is CSARDFPRGYTF.

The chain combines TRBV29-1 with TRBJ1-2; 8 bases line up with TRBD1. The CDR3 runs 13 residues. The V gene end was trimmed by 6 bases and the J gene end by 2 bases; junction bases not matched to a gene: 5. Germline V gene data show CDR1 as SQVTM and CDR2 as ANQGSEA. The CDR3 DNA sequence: TGCAGCGTGAGGACAGGGTACAACTATGGCTACACCTTC. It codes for CSVRTGYNYGYTF.

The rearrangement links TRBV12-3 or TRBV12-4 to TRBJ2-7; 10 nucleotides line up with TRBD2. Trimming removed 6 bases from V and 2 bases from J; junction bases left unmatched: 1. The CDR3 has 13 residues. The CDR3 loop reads CASRGLAPYEQYF. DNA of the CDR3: TGTGCCAGCAGGGGACTAGCGCCCTACGAGCAGTACTTC.

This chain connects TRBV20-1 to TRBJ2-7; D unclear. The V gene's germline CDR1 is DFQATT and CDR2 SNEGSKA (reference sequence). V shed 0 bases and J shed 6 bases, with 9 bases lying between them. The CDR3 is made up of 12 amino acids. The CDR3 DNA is TGCAGTGCTAGAGATGGTTTTCCCGAGCAGTACTTC. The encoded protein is CSARDGFPEQYF.

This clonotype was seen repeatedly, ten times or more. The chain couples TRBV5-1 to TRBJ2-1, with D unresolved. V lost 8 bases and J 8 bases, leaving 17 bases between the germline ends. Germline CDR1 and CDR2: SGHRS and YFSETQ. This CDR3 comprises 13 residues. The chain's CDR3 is CASHPPPEYEQFF. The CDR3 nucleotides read TGCGCCAGTCACCCACCCCCGGAGTATGAGCAGTTCTTC.

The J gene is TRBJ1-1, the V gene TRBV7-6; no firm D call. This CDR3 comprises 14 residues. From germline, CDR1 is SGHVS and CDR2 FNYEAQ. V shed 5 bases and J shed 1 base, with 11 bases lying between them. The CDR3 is CASSPPLRNTEAFF. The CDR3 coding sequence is TGTGCCAGCAGCCCTCCCCTGCGGAACACTGAAGCTTTCTTT.

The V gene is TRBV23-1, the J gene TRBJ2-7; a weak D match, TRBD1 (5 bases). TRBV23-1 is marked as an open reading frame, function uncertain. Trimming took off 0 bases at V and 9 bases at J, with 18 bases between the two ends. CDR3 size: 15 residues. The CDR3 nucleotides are TGCGCCAGCAGTCAATCCGTGACAGTCTCTTTTCGGCAGTACTTC. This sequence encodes CASSQSVTVSFRQYF.